A selection of T cell receptor beta chains follows, all from one sample in a study of T cell changes during pregnancy in multiple sclerosis. TCRdb's table, derived via immunoSEQ multiplex PCR, lists solely in-frame clones and lacks some. The sample records about 34,000 clones, 90% being singletons. Source: CD8+ T cells from peripheral blood mononuclear cells, taken in the first trimester of pregnancy. The receptors here all came from a female donor with multiple sclerosis, enrolled in a pregnancy study. The CDR3 runs from the conserved cysteine through the conserved F or W. A D gene is named only where the DNA matches it firmly. The listing skips clone size in some rows; elsewhere it reads once, few, many or a size class.

clone size	D gene	V gene	J gene	CDR3 protein	CDR3 DNA
NA	NA	TRBV7-6	TRBJ1-1	CASSDSGIPDTEAFF	TGTGCCAGCAGCGATTCAGGGATTCCGGACACTGAAGCTTTCTTT
once	NA	TRBV7-2	TRBJ2-3	CASRGSGGWDTQYF	TGTGCCAGCAGGGGTTCCGGAGGGTGGGATACGCAGTATTTT
NA	NA	TRBV6-6	TRBJ2-1	CASSYRQGIYNEQFF	TGTGCCAGCAGTTACAGGCAGGGTATCTACAATGAGCAGTTCTTC
NA	TRBD2	TRBV28	TRBJ2-3	CASSFLLAGEDTQYF	TGTGCCAGCAGTTTCCTCTTAGCGGGAGAAGATACGCAGTATTTT
NA	TRBD2	TRBV4-3	TRBJ2-1	CASSQADTAGLANEQFF	TGCGCCAGCAGCCAAGCTGATACAGCGGGATTGGCCAATGAGCAGTTCTTC
few	TRBD1	TRBV29-1	TRBJ1-5	CSVTGQQPQHF	TGCAGCGTAACGGGACAGCAGCCCCAGCATTTT
NA	NA	TRBV28	TRBJ2-7	CASSPSGAPYEQYF	TGTGCCAGCAGTCCTTCCGGAGCACCCTACGAGCAGTACTTC
NA	NA	TRBV27	TRBJ2-7	CASSLLQGEDEQYF	TGTGCCAGCAGTTTACTACAGGGAGAGGACGAGCAGTACTTC
NA	NA	TRBV27	TRBJ2-5	CASSLSPGPQETQYF	TGTGCCAGCAGTTTATCCCCAGGTCCCCAAGAGACCCAGTACTTC
NA	NA	TRBV6-1	TRBJ2-7	CASSEGRGSSYEQYF	TGTGCCAGCAGTGAAGGAAGGGGCTCGTCCTACGAGCAGTACTTC
NA	NA	TRBV10-3	TRBJ2-1	CAISELAEQFDEQFF	TGTGCCATCAGTGAGTTAGCGGAGCAGTTCGATGAGCAGTTCTTC
NA	TRBD1	TRBV28	TRBJ1-4	CASSSGQVSGEKLFF	TGTGCCAGCAGTTCCGGACAGGTCAGTGGAGAAAAACTGTTTTTT
NA	NA	TRBV28	TRBJ2-5	CASRTGHSLRETQYF	TGTGCCAGCCGGACCGGACACAGCTTAAGGGAGACCCAGTACTTC
NA	TRBD1	TRBV9	TRBJ2-2	CASSAETGAYTGELFF	TGTGCCAGCAGCGCCGAGACAGGGGCATACACCGGGGAGCTGTTTTTT
once	NA	TRBV4-1	TRBJ1-5	CASSQDPGGPQHF	TGCGCCAGCAGCCAGGATCCCGGCGGGCCCCAGCATTTT
NA	TRBD1	TRBV4-1	TRBJ1-1	CASSQGQGNTEAFF	TGCGCCAGCAGCCAAGGACAGGGGAACACTGAAGCTTTCTTT
NA	NA	TRBV25-1	TRBJ1-5	CASSDHSNQPQHF	TGTGCCAGCAGTGACCATAGCAATCAGCCCCAGCATTTT
once	TRBD2	TRBV6-1	TRBJ2-7	CASSDLAGGLYEQYF	TGTGCCAGCAGTGACTTAGCGGGAGGGCTCTACGAGCAGTACTTC
NA	NA	TRBV5-1	TRBJ2-2	CASSPRGPQTNTGELFF	TGCGCCAGCAGCCCCAGAGGTCCTCAAACGAACACCGGGGAGCTGTTTTTT
NA	NA	TRBV10-3	TRBJ2-3	CALWRGASTDTQYF	TGTGCCCTCTGGAGGGGAGCTAGCACAGATACGCAGTATTTT
NA	TRBD2	TRBV19	TRBJ2-1	CASSIGTRGGREQFF	TGTGCCAGTAGTATAGGGACTAGGGGAGGCAGGGAGCAGTTCTTC
once	TRBD1	TRBV29-1	TRBJ2-7	CSVEVFRGKEQYF	TGCAGCGTTGAAGTTTTCAGGGGGAAAGAGCAGTACTTC
NA	TRBD1	TRBV5-4	TRBJ1-5	CARGQGGSQPQHF	TGTGCCAGAGGACAGGGAGGGAGCCAGCCCCAGCATTTT
NA	NA	TRBV7-8	TRBJ2-1	CASTRLAMSFDEQFF	TGTGCCAGCACCCGTTTAGCAATGAGCTTTGATGAGCAGTTCTTC
NA	NA	TRBV15	TRBJ2-4	CATRRTSGVGKNIQYF	TGTGCCACCAGAAGGACTTCGGGAGTTGGCAAAAACATTCAGTACTTC